The 2 T cell receptor beta chains listed next were all sequenced from one sample in a study of graft-versus-host responses after intestinal transplantation. The antigens these receptors bind are not known. Some clones are missing from TCRdb's copy, which holds only in-frame ones; the method was immunoSEQ multiplex PCR. The table shows roughly 90,000 clones, with 88% occurring only once. The material sequenced was unstimulated CD4+ T cells sorted from spleen or lymph node cells, taken before transplant. All receptors derive from a human donor who was the organ donor for an intestinal transplant.

The gene calls are TRBV30 and TRBJ1-3; D unclear. Germline CDR1 reads GTSNPN; CDR2 reads SVGIG (reference sequence). The CDR3 contains 13 residues. Trimming took off 1 base at V and 4 bases at J, with 8 bases between the two ends. This CDR3 reads CAWSGYRGNTIYF. CDR3 DNA: TGTGCCTGGAGTGGCTATAGAGGAAACACCATATATTTT.

The genes are TRBV7-3 and TRBJ2-5, with unresolved D. The V gene lost 0 bases and the J gene lost 5 bases, with 7 bases spanning the gap. Per the germline V gene, CDR1 is SGHTA and CDR2 is FQGTGA. The CDR3 extends over 13 amino acids. CDR3 sequence reads: CASSLTSLETQYF. CDR3 in DNA: TGTGCCAGCAGCTTAACCAGTCTGGAGACCCAGTACTTC.